This TCR beta chain was recorded in a study of control samples from healthy donors and cancer patients. V dropped 7 bases and J dropped 3 bases, with 10 bases sitting between them. The CDR3 runs 13 residues. Germline V gene data show CDR1 as GTSNPN and CDR2 as SVGIG (reference sequence). Libraries were prepared by immunoSEQ multiplex PCR; TCRdb keeps only in-frame clonotypes and omits some of them. The sample has approximately 49,000 clones, 86% seen once. The source material was PBMCs. The TCR originated in a woman aged 45-65 years with lung cancer. This sequence joins TRBV30 and TRBJ1-6; no clear D gene. As DNA, the CDR3 is TGTGCCTCTGATCGCCGCTATAATTCACCCCTCCACTTT. Protein sequence: CASDRRYNSPLHF.